The 23 T cell receptor beta chains below all came from one sample that was sequenced in a study of neurological immune-mediated disorders. TCRdb re-called the 5' RACE reads through MiXCR, storing one row per CDR3 protein. The repertoire holds almost 30,000 distinct CDR3 sequences, with 12% as singletons. The sequencing sample was made of PBMCs. The receptor source for this set is a woman in her sixties in good health.

This clonotype showed up many times. The chain combines TRBV5-1 with TRBJ2-7, with D unresolved. The CDR3 is 13 amino acids. The ends were cut back, 4 bases at V and 2 bases at J, with 10 bases in the middle. The germline V gene has CDR1 SGHRS and CDR2 YFSETQ. CDR3: CASSSDTAYEQYF. DNA for the CDR3: TGCGCCAGCAGCAGTGACACGGCCTACGAGCAGTACTTC.

This clonotype was counted at least ten times. The chain has TRBV7-6 and TRBJ1-5, with a possible D match to TRBD1 (5 bases). V lost 5 bases and J 5 bases, leaving 16 bases between the germline ends. Per the germline V gene, CDR1 is SGHVS and CDR2 is FNYEAQ. This CDR3 has 15 amino acids. The CDR3 sequence: CASSIRAGFHQPQHF. CDR3 DNA sequence: TGTGCCAGCAGCATCAGGGCGGGGTTCCATCAGCCCCAGCATTTT.

This clonotype was counted many times. The chain joins TRBV18 to TRBJ2-7; D gene uncertain. CDR3 length equals 15 residues. Per germline, CDR1 KGHSH and CDR2 LQKENI. V gave up 0 bases and J gave up 3 bases, with 12 bases separating them. The CDR3 region has the DNA TGTGCCAGCTCACCACCGTCCAGCAGCTACTACGAGCAGTACTTC. Its protein is CASSPPSSSYYEQYF. Using reference TRBV18 and TRBJ2-7 for the parts outside the CDR3, the full variable domain is NAGVMQNPRHLVRRRGQEARLRCSPMKGHSHVYWYRQLPEEGLKFMVYLQKENIIDESGMPKERFSAEFPKEGPSILRIQQVVRGDSAAYFCASSPPSSSYYEQYFGPGTRLTVT.

This clonotype was counted many times. The CDR3 loop is CASSPTTGGVGEAFF. CDR3 nucleotide sequence: TGCGCCAGCAGCCCAACGACAGGGGGCGTGGGTGAAGCTTTCTTT. The rearrangement joins TRBV5-1 to TRBJ1-1, with 10 positions matching TRBD1. Germline V gene data show CDR1 as SGHRS and CDR2 as YFSETQ. This CDR3 region has 15 residues. After removal of 4 bases from V and 7 bases from J, the junction contained 10 bases not matched to a gene.

This clonotype showed up many times. This chain uses TRBV6-5 with TRBJ2-2; TRBD1 agrees at 7 bases. This CDR3 is built from 14 residues. V shed 7 bases, J shed 5 bases, and the junction held 7 bases outside the gene matches. From germline, CDR1 is MNHEY and CDR2 SVGAGI. CDR3 sequence reads: CASKGAIDTGELFF. The CDR3 DNA is TGTGCCAGCAAGGGGGCAATTGATACCGGGGAGCTGTTTTTT.

This clonotype was detected ten times or more. The rearrangement uses TRBV2 and TRBJ2-1, with 9 nucleotides matching TRBD2. The CDR3 loop spans 16 amino acids. Germline V CDR1 and CDR2: SNHLY, FYNNEI. J gave up 6 bases and V 6 bases, and 12 bases lay outside the gene matches. CDR3: CASSTRPGLAFNEQFF. CDR3 DNA: TGTGCCAGCAGCACGCGTCCGGGACTAGCTTTCAATGAGCAGTTCTTC.

The table lists this clonotype with many counts. V is TRBV5-1 and J is TRBJ2-1, with D unclear. Trimming shortened V by 1 base and J by 6 bases, and 8 bases separated the two germline ends. CDR3 length: 13 residues. CDR1 and CDR2 (germline): SGHRS, YFSETQ. CDR3 sequence reads: CASSLIPGNEQFF. The DNA for the CDR3 is TGCGCCAGCAGCTTGATCCCCGGCAATGAGCAGTTCTTC.

This clonotype was recorded many times. The V gene is TRBV27, the J gene TRBJ2-3, with D possibly TRBD1 on 5 matching bases. Trimming cost V 5 bases and J 1 base, with 10 bases left between them. The CDR3 length is 14 residues. Germline V gene sequence: CDR1 MNHEY, CDR2 SMNVEV (reference sequence). The CDR3 spells CASSPGIGTDTQYF. As DNA, the CDR3 is TGTGCCAGCAGTCCAGGGATAGGCACAGATACGCAGTATTTT.

This clonotype has ten or more counts. The CDR3 loop is CASRPETGELFF. CDR3 DNA: TGTGCCAGCAGACCAGAGACCGGGGAGCTGTTTTTT. V is TRBV12-3 or TRBV12-4 and J is TRBJ2-2; D unresolved. This CDR3 contains 12 residues. Trimming shortened V by 6 bases and J by 5 bases, and 7 bases separated the two germline ends.

This clonotype was seen ten or more times. CDR3 in amino acids: CASSYDGETALRAQYF. The CDR3 bases are TGTGCCAGCAGTTACGACGGGGAGACAGCTCTACGAGCGCAGTACTTC. V usage is TRBV6-5 and J usage is TRBJ2-7; D is perhaps TRBD1 or TRBD2 (5 bases each). The CDR3 has 16 amino acids. Trimming took 2 bases from V and 9 from J, leaving 23 bases between them. Germline assignment: CDR1 MNHEY and CDR2 SVGAGI.

This clonotype was counted many times. This chain uses TRBV5-1 with TRBJ2-7, with D tentatively TRBD1 (6 bases). The length of the CDR3 is 14 residues. With 0 bases removed from V and 0 bases from J, the gap between germline ends came to 7 bases. The V gene's germline CDR1 is SGHRS and CDR2 YFSETQ. CDR3 bases: TGCGCCAGCAGCTTGGTGGACAGCTCCTACGAGCAGTACTTC. This translates into CASSLVDSSYEQYF.

This clonotype has ten or more counts. The rearrangement joins TRBV12-3 or TRBV12-4 to TRBJ2-5; 10 nucleotides match TRBD2. V was clipped by 6 bases and J by 1 base; unmatched bases: 5. The CDR3 is 15 residues long. This CDR3 reads CASSRAGGFQETQYF. In DNA form, the CDR3 reads TGTGCCAGCAGCCGAGCGGGGGGGTTCCAAGAGACCCAGTACTTC.

This clonotype was detected a few times. The CDR3 nucleotides are TGCAGTGCGAAACGGACAGACTTAGGGGCACCCCTCCACTTT. It specifies CSAKRTDLGAPLHF. The rearrangement uses TRBV20-1 and TRBJ1-6, with D possibly matching TRBD1 (6 bases). Germline values: CDR1 DFQATT, CDR2 SNEGSKA (reference sequence). The CDR3 totals 14 residues. Trimming removed 6 bases at V and 11 bases at J, with 20 bases between.

This clonotype was seen ten or more times. V usage is TRBV20-1 and J usage is TRBJ2-3; D remains ambiguous. Germline-derived CDR1 and CDR2 are DFQATT and SNEGSKA (reference sequence). This CDR3 spans 12 amino acids. Trimming removed 6 bases at V and 2 bases at J, with 9 bases between. CDR3 nucleotides: TGCAGTGCCCCCCGGCTCACAGATACGCAGTATTTT. As protein: CSAPRLTDTQYF.

This clonotype has ten or more counts. The chain couples TRBV7-8 to TRBJ2-1; D gene ambiguous. The CDR3 length is 13 residues. Germline CDR1 SGHVS, CDR2 FQNEAQ. V lost 2 bases, J lost 7 bases, and 9 bases lay in between. CDR3 in DNA: TGTGCCAGCAGCTTATGGGTGGGGAATGAGCAGTTCTTC. Amino acids: CASSLWVGNEQFF.

This clonotype was seen at least ten times. CDR3 DNA: TGTGCCAGCAGTGATGGGACAGGGCGGATGTACGAGCAGTACTTC. Encoded protein: CASSDGTGRMYEQYF. The genes are TRBV2 and TRBJ2-7, with 9 bases that match TRBD1. V lost 3 bases and J lost 4; bases outside the gene matches: 7. This CDR3 is built from 15 residues. Germline-derived CDR1 and CDR2 are SNHLY and FYNNEI.

This clonotype has at least ten counts. This rearrangement joins TRBV7-2 to TRBJ2-6; D is unclear. Germline V gene data show CDR1 as SGHTA and CDR2 as FQGNSA. This CDR3 has 17 amino acids. Trimming took off 10 bases at V and 0 bases at J, with 19 bases between the two ends. The CDR3 region has the DNA TGTGCCATCCCACCCCCGCGGCGTAGCTCTGGGGCCAACGTCCTGACTTTC. Translating gives CAIPPPRRSSGANVLTF.

This clonotype has ten or more counts. This chain connects TRBV5-1 to TRBJ2-5; 9 nucleotides match TRBD1. J was trimmed by 1 base and V by 6 bases; bases with no gene match: 4. Per the germline V gene, CDR1 is SGHRS and CDR2 is YFSETQ. This CDR3 region has 14 residues. As DNA, the CDR3 is TGCGCCAGCACCGTACAGGGGGCCCAAGAGACCCAGTACTTC. This encodes CASTVQGAQETQYF.

Many counts were recorded for this clonotype. This rearrangement joins TRBV20-1 to TRBJ1-4, with TRBD1 as a possible D gene (5 bases). CDR1 and CDR2 (germline): DFQATT, SNEGSKA (reference sequence). V was shortened by 2 bases and J by 7 bases, with 20 bases between the two germline ends. CDR3 length equals 16 residues. For the CDR3, the DNA is TGCAGTGCTAGACCCTCGGTTTGGACATCGAGTGAAAAACTGTTTTTT. Its translation is CSARPSVWTSSEKLFF.

Many counts were recorded for this clonotype. J is TRBJ2-5 and V is TRBV5-1; TRBD2 aligns across 12 bases. Germline V lookup: CDR1 SGHRS, CDR2 YFSETQ. The V gene end was trimmed by 4 bases and the J gene end by 2 bases; junction bases not matched to a gene: 3. The CDR3 is 15 residues long. The CDR3 coding sequence is TGCGCCAGCAGCACCGGGACTAGCGGGCAAGAGACCCAGTACTTC. It translates to CASSTGTSGQETQYF.

This clonotype has at least ten counts. CDR3 in amino acids: CASSASGGGVETQYF. In DNA, the CDR3 is TGTGCCAGCAGCGCCTCCGGGGGCGGGGTTGAGACCCAGTACTTC. J is TRBJ2-5 and V is TRBV7-2; either TRBD1 or TRBD2 may fit D (6 bases each). There are 15 residues in the CDR3. Germline assignment: CDR1 SGHTA and CDR2 FQGNSA. The V gene lost 5 bases and the J gene lost 5 bases, with 18 bases spanning the gap.

This clonotype was seen repeatedly, ten times or more. The genes are TRBV7-2 and TRBJ2-3; 11 bases line up with TRBD2. Trimming removed 4 bases from V and 0 bases from J; junction bases left unmatched: 3. Germline assignment: CDR1 SGHTA and CDR2 FQGNSA. The CDR3 spans 16 residues. The CDR3, as DNA: TGTGCCAGCAGCTCGGGACTAGCGGTTAGCACAGATACGCAGTATTTT. This codes for CASSSGLAVSTDTQYF.

There are many counts of this clonotype. The V gene is TRBV29-1, the J gene TRBJ2-2; a possible D gene is TRBD1 (7 bases). The CDR3 has 14 residues. Germline V gene lookup returns CDR1 SQVTM and CDR2 ANQGSEA. CDR3 loop: CSAGGTRGTGELFF. Here the CDR3 DNA reads TGCAGTGCAGGGGGGACGCGTGGCACCGGGGAGCTGTTTTTT.